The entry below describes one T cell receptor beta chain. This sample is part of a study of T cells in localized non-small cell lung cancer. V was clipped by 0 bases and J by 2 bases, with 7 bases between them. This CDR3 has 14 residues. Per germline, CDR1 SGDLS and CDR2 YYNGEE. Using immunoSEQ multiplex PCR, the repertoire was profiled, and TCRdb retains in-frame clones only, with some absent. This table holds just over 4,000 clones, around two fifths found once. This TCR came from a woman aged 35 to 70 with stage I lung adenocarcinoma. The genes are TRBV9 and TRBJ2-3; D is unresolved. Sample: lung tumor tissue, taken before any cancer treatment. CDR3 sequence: CASSVGMDTDTQYF. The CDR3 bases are TGTGCCAGCAGCGTAGGAATGGACACAGATACGCAGTATTTT.